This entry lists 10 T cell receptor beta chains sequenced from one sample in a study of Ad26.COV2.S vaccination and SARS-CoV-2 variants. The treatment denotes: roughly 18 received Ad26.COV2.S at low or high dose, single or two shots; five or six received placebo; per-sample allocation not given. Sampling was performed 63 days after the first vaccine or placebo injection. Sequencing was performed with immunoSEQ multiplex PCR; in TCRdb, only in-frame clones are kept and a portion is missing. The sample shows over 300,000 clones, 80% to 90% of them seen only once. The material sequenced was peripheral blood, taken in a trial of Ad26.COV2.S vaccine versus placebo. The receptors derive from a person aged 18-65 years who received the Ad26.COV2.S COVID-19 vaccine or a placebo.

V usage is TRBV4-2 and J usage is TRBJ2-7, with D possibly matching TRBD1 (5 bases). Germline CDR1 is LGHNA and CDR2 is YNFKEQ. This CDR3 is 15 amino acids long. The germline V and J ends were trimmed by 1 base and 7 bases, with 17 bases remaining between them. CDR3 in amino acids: CASSQGGRQDLEQYF. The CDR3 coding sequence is TGTGCCAGCAGCCAAGGGGGCCGCCAGGATCTAGAGCAGTACTTC.

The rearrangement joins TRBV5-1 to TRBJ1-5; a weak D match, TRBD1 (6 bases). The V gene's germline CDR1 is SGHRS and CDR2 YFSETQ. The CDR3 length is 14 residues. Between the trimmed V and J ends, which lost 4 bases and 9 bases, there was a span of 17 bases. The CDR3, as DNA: TGCGCCAGCAGCCCCGGGTACAGGGTCGGGCCCCAGCATTTT. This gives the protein CASSPGYRVGPQHF. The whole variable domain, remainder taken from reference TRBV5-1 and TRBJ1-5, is KAGVTQTPRYLIKTRGQQVTLSCSPISGHRSVSWYQQTPGQGLQFLFEYFSETQRNKGNFPGRFSGRQFSNSRSEMNVSTLELGDSALYLCASSPGYRVGPQHFGDGTRLSIL.

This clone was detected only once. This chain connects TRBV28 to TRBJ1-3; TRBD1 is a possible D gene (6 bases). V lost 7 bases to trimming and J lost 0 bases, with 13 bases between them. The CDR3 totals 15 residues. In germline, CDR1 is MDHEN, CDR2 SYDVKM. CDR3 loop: CASTTPGVSGNTIYF. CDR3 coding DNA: TGTGCCAGCACCACTCCAGGGGTCTCTGGAAACACCATATATTTT. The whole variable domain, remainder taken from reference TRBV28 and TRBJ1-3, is DVKVTQSSRYLVKRTGEKVFLECVQDMDHENMFWYRQDPGLGLRLIYFSYDVKMKEKGDIPEGYSVSREKKERFSLILESASTNQTSMYLCASTTPGVSGNTIYFGEGSWLTVV.

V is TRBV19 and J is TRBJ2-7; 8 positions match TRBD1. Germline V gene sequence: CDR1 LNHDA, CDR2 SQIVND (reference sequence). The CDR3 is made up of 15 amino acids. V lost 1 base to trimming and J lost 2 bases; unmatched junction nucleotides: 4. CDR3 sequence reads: CASSIGTGRPYEQYF. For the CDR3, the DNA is TGTGCCAGTAGTATAGGGACAGGGAGACCCTACGAGCAGTACTTC.

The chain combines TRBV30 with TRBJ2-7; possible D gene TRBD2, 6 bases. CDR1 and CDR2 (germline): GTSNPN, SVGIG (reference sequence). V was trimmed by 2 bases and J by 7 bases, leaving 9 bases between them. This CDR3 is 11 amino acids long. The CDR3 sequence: CAWSWEAEQYF. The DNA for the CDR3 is TGTGCCTGGAGTTGGGAGGCAGAGCAGTACTTC.

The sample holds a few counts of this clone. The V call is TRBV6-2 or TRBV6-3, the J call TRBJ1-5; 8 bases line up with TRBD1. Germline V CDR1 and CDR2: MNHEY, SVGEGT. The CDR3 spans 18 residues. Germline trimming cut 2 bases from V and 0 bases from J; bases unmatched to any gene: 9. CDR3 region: CASSYPGQGLYSNQPQHF. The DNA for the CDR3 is TGTGCCAGCAGTTACCCCGGACAGGGTTTATATAGCAATCAGCCCCAGCATTTT.

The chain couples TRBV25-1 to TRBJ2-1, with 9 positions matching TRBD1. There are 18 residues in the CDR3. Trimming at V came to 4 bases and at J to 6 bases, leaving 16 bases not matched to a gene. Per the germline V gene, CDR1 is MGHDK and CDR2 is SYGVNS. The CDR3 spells CASSATGGGVARVNEQFF. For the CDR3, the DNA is TGTGCCAGCAGTGCGACAGGGGGTGGAGTAGCTCGGGTCAATGAGCAGTTCTTC.

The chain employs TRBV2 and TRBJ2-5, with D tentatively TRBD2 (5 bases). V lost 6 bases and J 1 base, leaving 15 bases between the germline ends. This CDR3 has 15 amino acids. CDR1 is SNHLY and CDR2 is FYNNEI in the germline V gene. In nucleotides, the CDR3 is TGTGCCAGCAGCAAGGGTCCTCGGGGCCAAGAGACCCAGTACTTC. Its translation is CASSKGPRGQETQYF.

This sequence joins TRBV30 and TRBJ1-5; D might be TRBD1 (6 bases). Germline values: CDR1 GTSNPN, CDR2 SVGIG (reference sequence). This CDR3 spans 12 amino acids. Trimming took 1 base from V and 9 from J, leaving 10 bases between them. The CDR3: CAWSGSRGPQHF. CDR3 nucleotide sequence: TGTGCCTGGAGTGGATCCAGGGGGCCCCAGCATTTT.

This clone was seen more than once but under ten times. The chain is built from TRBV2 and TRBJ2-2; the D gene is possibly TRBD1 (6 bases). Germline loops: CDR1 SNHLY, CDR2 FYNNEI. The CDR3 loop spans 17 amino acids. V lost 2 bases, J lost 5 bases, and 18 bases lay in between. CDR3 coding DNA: TGTGCCAGCAGTGAATTTGGGGGACATCAAACTACCGGGGAGCTGTTTTTT. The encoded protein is CASSEFGGHQTTGELFF.